The sequence of this T cell receptor beta chain was determined in a study of blood T cell repertoires in COVID-19. As originally analysed: The assay estimated nucleated cells by amplifying reference gene primers. Assay used: immunoSEQ multiplex PCR; TCRdb lists only in-frame clones, some missing. V and J calls and clone size come straight from that table; D and trimming were deduced from the DNA. The table lists over 15,000 clones, 80% to 90% of them singletons, with 10% in the top ten. J was trimmed by 0 bases and V by 5 bases; bases with no gene match: 3. Germline CDR1 is MNHNY and CDR2 is SVGAGI (reference sequence). This CDR3 is built from 17 residues.

The chain carries TRBV6-6 and TRBJ2-1; 14 bases are a match to TRBD2. The clonotype was recovered from a man aged 80 or over with acute or convalescent COVID-19. Sequencing input: peripheral blood. The CDR3, as DNA: TGTGCCAGCAGTCGACTAGCGGGAGGGAGCTCCTACAATGAGCAGTTCTTC. Translated: CASSRLAGGSSYNEQFF.